This section outlines one T cell receptor beta chain sequence together with its context. As yet, its antigen is unknown. The sample belongs to a study of sequential checkpoint blockade in melanoma. Study at large: Patients were randomized 1:1 to nivolumab-then-ipilimumab or ipilimumab-then-nivolumab first-line. TCRβ was sequenced from DNA of 75 to 95 pretreatment tumors. The study's findings and limits: Clinical benefit was about 30 times likelier when tumor T-cell fraction and clonality increased.

The treatment here: randomized to nivolumab then ipilimumab (arm A) or the reverse (arm B). No patient had prior DNA-damaging chemotherapy. The CDR3 has 13 residues. In germline, CDR1 is MNHGY, CDR2 SAAAGT. V dropped 6 bases and J dropped 7 bases, with 14 bases sitting between them. Clones were read by immunoSEQ multiplex PCR, and TCRdb kept only the in-frame ones, dropping some. Of around 2,100 clones listed, just over 20% are singletons. The sequence was collected from a human donor with melanoma. The rearrangement uses TRBV6-8 and TRBJ2-3; maybe TRBD2 (6 bases). Source: tumor tissue (inferred from file names), taken from a patient given nivolumab and ipilimumab in sequence. CDR3 in amino acids: CASRGRRVYTQYF. The CDR3 nucleotides are TGTGCCAGCAGGGGGCGGAGGGTTTATACGCAGTATTTT.